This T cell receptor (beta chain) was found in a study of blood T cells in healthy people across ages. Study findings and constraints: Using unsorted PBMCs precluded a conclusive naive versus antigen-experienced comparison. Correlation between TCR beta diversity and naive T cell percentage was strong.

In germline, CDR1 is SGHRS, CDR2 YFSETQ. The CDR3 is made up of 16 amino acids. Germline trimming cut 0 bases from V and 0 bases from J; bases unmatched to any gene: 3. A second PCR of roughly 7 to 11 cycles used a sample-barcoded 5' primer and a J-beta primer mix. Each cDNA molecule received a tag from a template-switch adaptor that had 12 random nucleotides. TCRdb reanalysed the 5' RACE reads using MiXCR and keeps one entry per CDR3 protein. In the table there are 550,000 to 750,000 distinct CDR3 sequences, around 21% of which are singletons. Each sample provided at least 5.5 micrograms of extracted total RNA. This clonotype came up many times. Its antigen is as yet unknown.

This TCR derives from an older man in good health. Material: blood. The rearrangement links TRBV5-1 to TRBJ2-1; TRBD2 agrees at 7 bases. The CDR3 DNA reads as TGCGCCAGCAGCTTGGTGGCTAGCGGCTCCTACAATGAGCAGTTCTTC. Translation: CASSLVASGSYNEQFF.